The rows below give T cell receptor beta chains drawn from one sample of a study of sequential checkpoint blockade in melanoma. Data came from immunoSEQ multiplex PCR; TCRdb stores just in-frame clones and leaves some out. The sample holds several thousand clones; around 33% are singletons and the top ten take 5.5% to 8.5%. Sequenced here: tumor tissue (inferred from file names), sampled from a patient given nivolumab and ipilimumab in sequence. All receptors come from a human donor with melanoma. Each CDR3 is given with its conserved first and last residue. The D gene is left open where the match is weak.

j_gene: TRBJ1-2
v_gene: TRBV28
d_gene: TRBD1
CDR3aa: CASRVTGGARGYTF

j_gene: TRBJ1-4
v_gene: TRBV30
d_gene: .
CDR3aa: CAWSLGGINYEKLFF

j_gene: TRBJ2-7
v_gene: TRBV29-1
d_gene: TRBD2
CDR3aa: CSVEGGSSGPTYEQYF

j_gene: TRBJ1-5
v_gene: TRBV19
d_gene: .
CDR3aa: CASSMTGEKPQHF

j_gene: TRBJ2-3
v_gene: TRBV12-5
d_gene: TRBD1
CDR3aa: CASVVQGAGDTQYF

j_gene: TRBJ2-3
v_gene: TRBV6-8
d_gene: .
CDR3aa: CASSASKGPYTQYF

j_gene: TRBJ1-3
v_gene: TRBV6-8
d_gene: .
CDR3aa: CASCSFRGAKSGNTIYF

j_gene: TRBJ2-7
v_gene: TRBV7-6
d_gene: TRBD2
CDR3aa: CASSLAGIAGLTEQYF

j_gene: TRBJ2-6
v_gene: TRBV14
d_gene: TRBD1
CDR3aa: CASSQTGASGANVLTF

j_gene: TRBJ1-1
v_gene: TRBV19
d_gene: .
CDR3aa: CASIREAEAFF

j_gene: TRBJ2-7
v_gene: TRBV19
d_gene: .
CDR3aa: CASSILSAGLIPLTSEQYF

j_gene: TRBJ1-4
v_gene: TRBV6-1
d_gene: .
CDR3aa: CASSEAGYGEKLFF

j_gene: TRBJ2-6
v_gene: TRBV14
d_gene: TRBD2
CDR3aa: CASSHPLSREGFSGANVLTF

j_gene: TRBJ2-7
v_gene: TRBV6-8
d_gene: TRBD2
CDR3aa: CASRGLAFSYEQYF

j_gene: TRBJ1-4
v_gene: TRBV18
d_gene: .
CDR3aa: CASSFAGSTNEKLFF

j_gene: TRBJ2-1
v_gene: TRBV6-8
d_gene: .
CDR3aa: CASSYPVLAGANEQFF

j_gene: TRBJ2-1
v_gene: TRBV6-8
d_gene: .
CDR3aa: CASRNFREYNEQFF

j_gene: TRBJ2-1
v_gene: TRBV7-7
d_gene: .
CDR3aa: CASSYGVIYNEQFF

j_gene: TRBJ2-1
v_gene: TRBV6-8
d_gene: TRBD2
CDR3aa: CASILNSGSYNEQFF

j_gene: TRBJ1-1
v_gene: TRBV6-4
d_gene: .
CDR3aa: CASRANTEAFF

j_gene: TRBJ1-1
v_gene: TRBV11-3
d_gene: .
CDR3aa: CASSSNRELAEAFF

j_gene: TRBJ2-2
v_gene: TRBV5-1
d_gene: .
CDR3aa: CASSLSGSNTGELFF

j_gene: TRBJ1-4
v_gene: TRBV9
d_gene: .
CDR3aa: CASSAPGHAEKLFF

j_gene: TRBJ1-1
v_gene: TRBV5-1
d_gene: TRBD1
CDR3aa: CASSLGPGGGQGTEAFF

j_gene: TRBJ2-1
v_gene: TRBV5-1
d_gene: TRBD2
CDR3aa: CASSLGLTSAHNEQFF

j_gene: TRBJ2-7
v_gene: TRBV6-8
d_gene: .
CDR3aa: CASSTITYEQYF

j_gene: TRBJ1-2
v_gene: TRBV1
d_gene: .
CDR3aa: CRANTGGPRWYGYTF

j_gene: TRBJ2-7
v_gene: TRBV19
d_gene: TRBD2
CDR3aa: CASSIGGGRPAGQYF

j_gene: TRBJ2-7
v_gene: TRBV10-2
d_gene: TRBD2
CDR3aa: CASRWDLGLAGQGEQYF

j_gene: TRBJ2-1
v_gene: TRBV4-1
d_gene: TRBD2
CDR3aa: CASSQDPNSGVLHNEQFF

j_gene: TRBJ1-5
v_gene: TRBV19
d_gene: .
CDR3aa: CASSIGWGGRQPQHF

j_gene: TRBJ2-7
v_gene: TRBV6-8
d_gene: .
CDR3aa: CASSSLGSSYEQYF

j_gene: TRBJ1-1
v_gene: TRBV6-8
d_gene: .
CDR3aa: CASSSRDTEAFF

j_gene: TRBJ2-1
v_gene: TRBV7-6
d_gene: .
CDR3aa: CASSLLVSANEQFF

j_gene: TRBJ2-5
v_gene: TRBV5-1
d_gene: TRBD2
CDR3aa: CASSTSLAGQETQYF

j_gene: TRBJ1-1
v_gene: TRBV18
d_gene: .
CDR3aa: CASSPRQGRLGEAFF

j_gene: TRBJ1-2
v_gene: TRBV28
d_gene: TRBD1
CDR3aa: CASSLPSGQGNGYTF

j_gene: TRBJ2-2
v_gene: TRBV19
d_gene: TRBD1
CDR3aa: CASRGQGAANTGELFF

j_gene: TRBJ2-3
v_gene: TRBV29-1
d_gene: .
CDR3aa: CSVVDFTTTDTQYF

j_gene: TRBJ1-3
v_gene: TRBV6-8
d_gene: .
CDR3aa: CASQDPPNTIYF

j_gene: TRBJ2-7
v_gene: TRBV11-3
d_gene: .
CDR3aa: CASSLVGGSYEQYF

j_gene: TRBJ1-2
v_gene: TRBV28
d_gene: TRBD1
CDR3aa: CASSPGGDYGYTF